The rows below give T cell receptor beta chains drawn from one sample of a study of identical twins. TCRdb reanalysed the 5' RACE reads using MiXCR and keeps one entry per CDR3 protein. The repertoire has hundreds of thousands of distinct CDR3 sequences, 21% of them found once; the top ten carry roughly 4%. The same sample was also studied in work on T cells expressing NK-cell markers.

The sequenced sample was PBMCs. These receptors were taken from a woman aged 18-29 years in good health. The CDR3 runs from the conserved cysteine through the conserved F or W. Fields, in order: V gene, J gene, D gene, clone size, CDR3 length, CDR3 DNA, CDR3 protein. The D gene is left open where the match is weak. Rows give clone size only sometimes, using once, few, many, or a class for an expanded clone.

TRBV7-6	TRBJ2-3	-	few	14	TGTGCCAGCAGCTTATCCACGGGGGCGAATACGCAGTATTTT	CASSLSTGANTQYF
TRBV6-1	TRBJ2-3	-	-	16	TGTGGCAGCAGCCCCCTGCAACGACAAGGGGGAGATACGCAGTATTTT	CGSSPLQRQGGDTQYF
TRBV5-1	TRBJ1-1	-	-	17	TGCGCCAGCAGCTTGGCGATTCAGGGACCCTGGGGCACTGAAGCTTTCTTT	CASSLAIQGPWGTEAFF
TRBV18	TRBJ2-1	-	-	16	TGTGCCAGCTCACCACGGGTGACGGGCTCCTACAATGAGCAGTTCTTC	CASSPRVTGSYNEQFF
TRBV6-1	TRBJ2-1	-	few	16	TGTGCCAGCATACCTGGGAGCAGGGGCAGCTACAATGAGCAGTTCTTC	CASIPGSRGSYNEQFF
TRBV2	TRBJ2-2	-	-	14	TGTGCCAGCAGTTACAGGGACCTCACCGGGGAGCTGTTTTTT	CASSYRDLTGELFF
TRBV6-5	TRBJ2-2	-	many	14	TGTGCCAGCAGTTACGGAGGATCGGGCGGGGAGCTGTTTTTT	CASSYGGSGGELFF
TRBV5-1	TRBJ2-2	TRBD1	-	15	TGCGCCAGCAGCCGCGGACAGGCGGACACCGGGGAGCTGTTTTTT	CASSRGQADTGELFF
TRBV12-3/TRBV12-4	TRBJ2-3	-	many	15	TGTGCCAGCAGTTTTCCCGGAAAGGGGACAGATACGCAGTATTTT	CASSFPGKGTDTQYF
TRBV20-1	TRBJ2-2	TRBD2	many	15	TGCAGTGCTAGAGACGCCACTAGCGGTACCGGGGAGCTGTTTTTT	CSARDATSGTGELFF
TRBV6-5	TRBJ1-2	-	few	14	TGTGCCAGCAGTCACTCGGGAACCGCGTGGGGCTACACCTTC	CASSHSGTAWGYTF
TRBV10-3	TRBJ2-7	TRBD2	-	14	TGTGCCGTAAATGTGGGACTAGCGGGAGCCGAGCAGTACTTC	CAVNVGLAGAEQYF
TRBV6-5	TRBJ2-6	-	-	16	TGTGCCAGCAGTTACCTGTCCGTGTCTGGGGCCACCGTCCTGACTTTC	CASSYLSVSGATVLTF
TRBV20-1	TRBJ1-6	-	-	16	TGCAGTGCTAGAGTGAGGACCGGGAATGAGAATTCACCCCTCCACTTT	CSARVRTGNENSPLHF
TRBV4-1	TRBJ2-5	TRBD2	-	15	TGCGCCAGCAGCCCCGACTATACTAGCGTGGAGACCCAGTACTTC	CASSPDYTSVETQYF
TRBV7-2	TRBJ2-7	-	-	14	TGTGCCAGCAGCTTAGATTTCAATACCTACGAGCAGTACTTC	CASSLDFNTYEQYF
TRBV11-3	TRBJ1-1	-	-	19	TGTGCCAGCAGCCCTAATACCGGGACCGCCTTCCGGAGGGGCACTGAAGCTTTCTTT	CASSPNTGTAFRRGTEAFF
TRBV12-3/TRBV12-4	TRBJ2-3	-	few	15	TGTGCCAGCAGTTTTCAGGCAGGGAACACAGATACGCAGTATTTT	CASSFQAGNTDTQYF
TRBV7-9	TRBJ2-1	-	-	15	TGTGCCAGCAGCTTAGGTTCCGGGACTCACAATGAGCAGTTCTTC	CASSLGSGTHNEQFF
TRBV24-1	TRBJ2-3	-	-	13	TGTGCCACCAGTGACGCGAGGGTTGATACGCAGTATTTT	CATSDARVDTQYF
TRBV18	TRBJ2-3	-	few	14	TGTGCCAGCTCGGCCCTACACCCCACAGATACGCAGTATTTT	CASSALHPTDTQYF
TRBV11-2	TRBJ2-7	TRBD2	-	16	TGTGCCAGCAGCTTAGTAGCGGGAGTAGGCTCCTACGAGCAGTACTTC	CASSLVAGVGSYEQYF
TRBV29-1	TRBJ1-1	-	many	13	TGCAGCGTTTCCGGGACCGCGAACACTGAAGCTTTCTTT	CSVSGTANTEAFF
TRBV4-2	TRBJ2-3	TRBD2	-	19	TGTGCCAGCAGCCTGAAGGGACTAGCGGGATCCCCACCTACAGATACGCAGTATTTT	CASSLKGLAGSPPTDTQYF
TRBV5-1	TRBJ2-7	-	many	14	TGCGCCAGCGGACTGAAGGACAGAGTCTACGAGCAGTACTTC	CASGLKDRVYEQYF
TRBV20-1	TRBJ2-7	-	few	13	TGCAGTGCTAGTCCCCTTTTGAACTACGAGCAGTACTTC	CSASPLLNYEQYF
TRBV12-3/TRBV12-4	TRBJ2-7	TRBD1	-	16	TGTGCCAGCAGCCTGACCGACAGGGGAATAATGTACGAGCAGTACTTC	CASSLTDRGIMYEQYF
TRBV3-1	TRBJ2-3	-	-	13	TGTGCCAGCAGCCAAGCACCCCCAGATACGCAGTATTTT	CASSQAPPDTQYF
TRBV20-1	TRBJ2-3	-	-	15	TGCAGTGCTAGCATGCCTGTCCCAGTGTGGGATACGCAGTATTTT	CSASMPVPVWDTQYF
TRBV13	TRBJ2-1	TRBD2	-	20	TGTGCCAGCAGTTCAATACCCGGACTAGCGGGAGGAAGCTCCTACAATGAGCAGTTCTTC	CASSSIPGLAGGSSYNEQFF
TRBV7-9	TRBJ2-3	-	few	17	TGTGCCAGCAGCCCGGCTATGTTAGGCGGTAGCACAGATACGCAGTATTTT	CASSPAMLGGSTDTQYF
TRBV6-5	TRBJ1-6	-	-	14	TGTGCCAGCAGTTACGGAGGGAGTGATTCACCCCTCCACTTT	CASSYGGSDSPLHF
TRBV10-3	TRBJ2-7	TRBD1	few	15	TGTGCCATCAGTGAGGGGACAGGGCACTCCTACGAGCAGTACTTC	CAISEGTGHSYEQYF
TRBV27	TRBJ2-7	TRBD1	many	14	TGTGCCAGTCCAGCCGGGACAGGGTCCTACGAGCAGTACTTC	CASPAGTGSYEQYF
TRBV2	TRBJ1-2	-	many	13	TGTGCCAGCAGTGTGACAGGCAACTATGGCTACACCTTC	CASSVTGNYGYTF
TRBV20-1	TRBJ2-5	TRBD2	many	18	TGCAGTGCTAGCCCGGGAGGGACTAGCGGTTCCCCCCAAGAGACCCAGTACTTC	CSASPGGTSGSPQETQYF
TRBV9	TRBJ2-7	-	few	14	TGTGCCAGCAGCACCACGGGACTGGCATACGAGCAGTACTTC	CASSTTGLAYEQYF
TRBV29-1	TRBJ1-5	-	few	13	TGCAGCGTTGAAACCGGGGGCGGTCAGCCCCAGCATTTT	CSVETGGGQPQHF
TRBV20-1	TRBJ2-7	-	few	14	TGCAGTGCTAGAGACTCGGGACACCTCTACGAGCAGTACTTC	CSARDSGHLYEQYF
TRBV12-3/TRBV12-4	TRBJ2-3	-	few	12	TGTGCCAGCAGTTTAACAACAAATACGCAGTATTTT	CASSLTTNTQYF
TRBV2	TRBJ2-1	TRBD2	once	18	TGTGCCTTCAGTTTCATGGTCCTAGCGGGGGGCTCCTACAATGAGCAGTTCTTC	CAFSFMVLAGGSYNEQFF
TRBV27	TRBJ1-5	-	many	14	TGTGCCAGCAGTTTATTTGGTAGCAATCAGCCCCAGCATTTT	CASSLFGSNQPQHF
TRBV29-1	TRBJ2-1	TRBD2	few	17	TGCAGCGTGGGCGGACTAGCGGGGGGACCTACCTACAATGAGCAGTTCTTC	CSVGGLAGGPTYNEQFF
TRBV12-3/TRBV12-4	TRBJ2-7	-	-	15	TGTGCCAGCACCTCTAGCGCCCACCGCTCCTACGAGCAGTACTTC	CASTSSAHRSYEQYF
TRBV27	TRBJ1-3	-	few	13	TGTGCCAGCAGTCTACGGACTGGAAACACCATATATTTT	CASSLRTGNTIYF